This TCR beta chain was identified in a study of cytomegalovirus exposure and HLA in healthy donors. Study observations and caveats: Three CMV-associated chains proved CMV antigen-specific in vitro.

The CDR3 has 13 amino acids. In germline, CDR1 is KGHSH, CDR2 LQKENI. V lost 6 bases and J 6 bases, leaving 14 bases between the germline ends. In the case of this clone: Antigen unknown.

Assay used: immunoSEQ multiplex PCR; TCRdb lists only in-frame clones, some missing. This sample has more than 90,000 clones, with approximately 88% found just once. This chain connects TRBV18 to TRBJ1-1, with D hard to call. The origin of this receptor is a man between 18 and 29 years old in good health and CMV-seronegative. The material sequenced was PBMCs. CDR3 protein: CASSPESPAEAFF. The CDR3 bases are TGTGCCAGCTCCCCTGAGTCCCCGGCTGAAGCTTTCTTT.